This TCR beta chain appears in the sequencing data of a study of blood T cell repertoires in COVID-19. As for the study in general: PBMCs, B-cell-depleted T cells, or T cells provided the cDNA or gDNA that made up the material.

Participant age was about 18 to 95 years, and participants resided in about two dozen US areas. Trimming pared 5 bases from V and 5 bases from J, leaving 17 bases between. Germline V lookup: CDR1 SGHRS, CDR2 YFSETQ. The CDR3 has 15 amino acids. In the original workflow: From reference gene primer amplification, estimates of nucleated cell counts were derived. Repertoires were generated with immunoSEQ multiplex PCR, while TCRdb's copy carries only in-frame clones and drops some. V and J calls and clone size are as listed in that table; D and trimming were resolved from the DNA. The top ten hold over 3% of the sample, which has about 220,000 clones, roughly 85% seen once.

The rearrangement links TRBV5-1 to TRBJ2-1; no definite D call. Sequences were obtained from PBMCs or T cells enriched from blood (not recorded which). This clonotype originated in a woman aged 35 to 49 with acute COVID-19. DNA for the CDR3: TGCGCCAGCAGTGTGCGCGGAACACAAAACAATGAGCAGTTCTTC. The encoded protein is CASSVRGTQNNEQFF. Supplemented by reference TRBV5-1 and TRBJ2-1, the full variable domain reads KAGVTQTPRYLIKTRGQQVTLSCSPISGHRSVSWYQQTPGQGLQFLFEYFSETQRNKGNFPGRFSGRQFSNSRSEMNVSTLELGDSALYLCASSVRGTQNNEQFFGPGTRLTVL.